The 24 T cell receptor beta chains reported below all come from one sample, sequenced in a study of CD8+CD57+ T cells in acquired aplastic anemia. TCR beta VDJ combinations and CDR3 sequences were profiled from genomic DNA. TCRdb re-called the reads through MiXCR, storing one row per CDR3 protein. The top ten hold under 1.5% of the sample, which has 300,000 or so distinct CDR3 sequences, approximately 57% seen once. Patients chosen for sequencing had shown CD8+CD57+ cell expansion by flow cytometry. Sequencing was performed on sorted CD4+, CD8+, or CD8+CD57+ T cells (not recorded which) from PBMCs. These receptors all stem from a human donor with aplastic anemia.

The genes are TRBV19 and TRBJ1-2; D remains unclear. The CDR3 has 13 amino acids. V lost 5 bases, J lost 7 bases, and 14 bases lay in between. The germline gives CDR1 LNHDA, CDR2 SQIVND (reference sequence). CDR3 sequence reads: CASSSLSTGGYTF. DNA of the CDR3: TGTGCCAGTAGTTCTCTCTCGACGGGTGGCTACACCTTC.

V gene TRBV11-2 combines with J gene TRBJ1-6; D gene ambiguous. CDR3 length: 12 amino acids. V was cut by 2 bases and J by 10 bases, with 6 bases left in between. Germline lookup yields CDR1 SGHAT and CDR2 FQNNGV. In nucleotides, the CDR3 is TGTGCCAGCAGCTTACCGGGATCACCCCTCCACTTT. This translates into CASSLPGSPLHF.

This chain connects TRBV7-2 to TRBJ1-6, with D possibly TRBD1 on 6 matching bases. V shed 4 bases and J shed 8 bases, with 12 bases lying between them. The germline V gene encodes CDR1 SGHTA and CDR2 FQGNSA. The CDR3 sequence is 14 residues long. The CDR3 is CASSYRQDYSPLHF. The CDR3 region has the DNA TGTGCCAGCAGCTACCGACAGGACTATTCACCCCTCCACTTT.

The chain employs TRBV7-2 and TRBJ2-6; D remains ambiguous. With 5 bases removed from V and 1 base from J, the gap between germline ends came to 12 bases. Looked up from germline, CDR1 is SGHTA and CDR2 is FQGNSA. This CDR3 is 16 amino acids long. CDR3 loop: CASSATRTSGANVLTF. DNA of the CDR3: TGTGCCAGCAGCGCGACACGAACTTCTGGGGCCAACGTCCTGACTTTC. The full variable domain, with the rest looked up from reference TRBV7-2 and TRBJ2-6, is GAGVSQSPSNKVTEKGKDVELRCDPISGHTALYWYRQSLGQGLEFLIYFQGNSAPDKSGLPSDRFSAERTGGSVSTLTIQRTQQEDSAVYLCASSATRTSGANVLTFGAGSRLTVL.

This clonotype came up a few times. The rearrangement joins TRBV10-2 to TRBJ2-7; TRBD2 might be the D (6 bases). The CDR3 covers 14 residues. In germline, CDR1 is WSHSY, CDR2 SAAADI. The germline V and J ends were trimmed by 0 bases and 2 bases, with 8 bases remaining between them. The CDR3: CASSESGLPYEQYF. In DNA, the CDR3 is TGCGCCAGCAGTGAGTCGGGACTCCCCTACGAGCAGTACTTC.

The chain is built from TRBV6-5 and TRBJ2-3, with TRBD2 as a possible D gene (5 bases). Germline V gene sequence: CDR1 MNHEY, CDR2 SVGAGI. The CDR3 has 17 amino acids. Trimming left V 2 bases short and J 2 bases short, with 17 bases between. The CDR3 loop is CASSYRGRGPPTDTQYF. CDR3 in DNA: TGTGCCAGCAGTTACCGCGGGCGAGGGCCCCCCACAGATACGCAGTATTTT.

The chain has TRBV10-3 and TRBJ2-1; no definite D call. Trimming took off 0 bases at V and 10 bases at J, with 7 bases between the two ends. CDR1 is ENHRY, CDR2 SYGVKD, per germline. The length of the CDR3 is 12 residues. The DNA for the CDR3 is TGTGCCATCAGTGAGTCAGGCAGGGAGCAGTTCTTC. Translation: CAISESGREQFF.

The chain carries TRBV19 and TRBJ1-5; 11 bases align to TRBD1. Per the germline V gene, CDR1 is LNHDA and CDR2 is SQIVND (reference sequence). CDR3 size: 15 residues. Trimming removed 10 bases from V and 6 bases from J; junction bases left unmatched: 11. CDR3 DNA: TGTGCCACTTCCCGGACAGGGGGCGGAGGTCAGCCCCAGCATTTT. Translation gives CATSRTGGGGQPQHF.

The rearrangement links TRBV7-9 to TRBJ2-6; 9 bases are a match to TRBD1. This CDR3 spans 19 amino acids. J gave up 0 bases and V 4 bases, and 10 bases lay outside the gene matches. Germline loops: CDR1 SEHNR, CDR2 FQNEAQ (reference sequence). The CDR3 DNA follows: TGTGCCAGCAGCTCCAACCGGGACAGGGTGATCTCTGGGGCCAACGTCCTGACTTTC. This translates into CASSSNRDRVISGANVLTF. The whole variable domain, remainder taken from reference TRBV7-9 and TRBJ2-6, is DTGVSQNPRHKITKRGQNVTFRCDPISEHNRLYWYRQTLGQGPEFLTYFQNEAQLEKSRLLSDRFSAERPKGSFSTLEIQRTEQGDSAMYLCASSSNRDRVISGANVLTFGAGSRLTVL.

Details on this clonotype: A much larger clonotype is one base distant, so this may be a read error. V and J are TRBV3-1 and TRBJ2-7, with 9 bases aligning to TRBD1. The J call may not be correct, given that the DNA end is closer to TRBJ2-5. The germline CDR1 and CDR2 sequences are LGHDT and YNNKEL (reference sequence). The CDR3 is made up of 16 amino acids. CDR3 coding DNA: TGTGCCAGCAGCCAAGATGGGACAGGGTACCAAGAGACCCAGTACTTC. Translated, it gives CASSQDGTGYQETQYF.

V gene TRBV9 combines with J gene TRBJ2-1, with D hard to call. Germline V lookup: CDR1 SGDLS, CDR2 YYNGEE. The germline V and J ends were trimmed by 0 bases and 7 bases, with 8 bases remaining between them. The CDR3 runs to 13 residues. The DNA for the CDR3 is TGTGCCAGCAGCGTAGCTTTCGCAAATGAGCAGTTCTTC. The encoded protein is CASSVAFANEQFF.

The chain employs TRBV10-3 and TRBJ2-5; no clear D gene. The CDR3 consists of 11 residues. V was cut by 0 bases and J by 5 bases, with 1 base left in between. Germline V gene data show CDR1 as ENHRY and CDR2 as SYGVKD. The CDR3 reads CAISESETQYF. CDR3 in DNA: TGTGCCATCAGTGAGTCGGAGACCCAGTACTTC.

This clonotype turned up a few times. The gene calls are TRBV10-3 and TRBJ1-5; no clear D. V was cut by 0 bases and J by 6 bases, with 9 bases left in between. CDR3 length: 14 residues. Per the germline V gene, CDR1 is ENHRY and CDR2 is SYGVKD. The CDR3 reads CAISESSWSQPQHF. The DNA of the CDR3 is TGTGCCATCAGTGAGTCGAGTTGGAGTCAGCCCCAGCATTTT.

The V and J genes are TRBV6-5 and TRBJ1-4, with TRBD1 as a possible D gene (5 bases). Germline CDR1 reads MNHEY; CDR2 reads SVGAGI. CDR3 length equals 15 residues. V lost 5 bases, J lost 5 bases, and 15 bases lay in between. CDR3 amino acids: CASSAMTALNEKLFF. The CDR3 DNA reads TGTGCCAGCAGTGCCATGACAGCCTTGAATGAAAAACTGTTTTTT.

The chain is built from TRBV2 and TRBJ1-5; TRBD1 might be the D (5 bases). Trimming took 7 bases from V and 7 from J, leaving 14 bases between them. CDR1 SNHLY and CDR2 FYNNEI come from the germline V gene. The CDR3 runs to 13 residues. CDR3 loop: CASTSEGIQPQHF. The CDR3 DNA follows: TGTGCCAGCACCTCGGAGGGGATCCAGCCCCAGCATTTT. Full variable domain (outside the CDR3, taken from reference TRBV2 and TRBJ1-5): EPEVTQTPSHQVTQMGQEVILRCVPISNHLYFYWYRQILGQKVEFLVSFYNNEISEKSEIFDDQFSVERPDGSNFTLKIRSTKLEDSAMYFCASTSEGIQPQHFGDGTRLSIL.

In this sample, this clonotype turned up many times. For the CDR3, the DNA is TGTGCCAGCAGTGAAGCTTGGGACAGGGGGCTGTCGAATTCACCCCTCCACTTT. Residues: CASSEAWDRGLSNSPLHF. The chain carries TRBV6-1 and TRBJ1-6, with 12 bases identical to TRBD1. J lost 7 bases, V lost 0 bases, and 7 bases had no gene match. Germline CDR1 and CDR2: MNHNS and SASEGT. CDR3 length equals 18 residues.

In its sample, this clonotype was seen a few times. The chain combines TRBV2 with TRBJ2-5, with 9 nucleotides matching TRBD1. CDR3 length equals 13 residues. J lost 5 bases, V lost 7 bases, and 5 bases had no gene match. Germline values: CDR1 SNHLY, CDR2 FYNNEI. CDR3 in DNA: TGTGCCAGCATGGGGACAGGGCTGGAGACCCAGTACTTC. This sequence encodes CASMGTGLETQYF.

This clonotype has a count of ten or more. The chain carries TRBV6-1 and TRBJ2-1, with 7 bases matching TRBD2. CDR1 is MNHNS and CDR2 is SASEGT in the germline V gene. This CDR3 is built from 18 residues. Trimming took 3 bases from V and 7 from J; bases not matched to a gene: 18. The CDR3: CASSDSGRLALPTNEQFF. CDR3 bases: TGTGCCAGCAGTGATAGTGGAAGACTAGCCTTGCCCACAAATGAGCAGTTCTTC.

This clonotype came up a few times. Just one base apart from a much larger clone, this may be a read error. The rearrangement links TRBV11-2 to TRBJ2-1; D is unresolved. In germline, CDR1 is SGHAT, CDR2 FQNNGV. The V end was cut by 2 bases, the J end by 10 bases, with 12 bases between. The length of the CDR3 is 13 residues. This CDR3 is CASSLMSSYEQFF. The DNA for the CDR3 is TGTGCCAGCAGCTTAATGTCGTCCTACGAGCAGTTCTTC. Full variable domain (rest looked up from reference TRBV11-2 and TRBJ2-1): EAGVAQSPRYKIIEKRQSVAFWCNPISGHATLYWYQQILGQGPKLLIQFQNNGVVDDSQLPKDRFSAERLKGVDSTLKIQPAKLEDSAVYLCASSLMSSYEQFFGPGTRLTVL.

The genes are TRBV7-9 and TRBJ1-5; possibly TRBD1 for D (5 bases). V was cut by 5 bases and J by 2 bases, with 19 bases left in between. Germline V gene sequence: CDR1 SEHNR, CDR2 FQNEAQ (reference sequence). The CDR3 is 17 residues long. The CDR3 here is CASSLGDSGRGNQPQHF. In DNA form, the CDR3 reads TGTGCCAGCAGCCTAGGGGATTCCGGAAGGGGCAATCAGCCCCAGCATTTT.

With regard to this clonotype: A junction end diverges from the germline sequence, so it may reflect a read error. CDR3 sequence: CAGSPQGAEAFF. CDR3 bases: TGTGCCGGTAGTCCACAGGGCGCTGAAGCTTTCTTC. This rearrangement joins TRBV19 to TRBJ1-1; tentative D call: TRBD1 (6 bases). CDR1 and CDR2 from the germline V gene are LNHDA and SQIVND (reference sequence). The CDR3 consists of 12 residues.

In its sample, this clonotype was seen a few times. The junction departs from the called germline gene at one end, perhaps through a read error. This rearrangement joins TRBV18 to TRBJ2-7; D perhaps matches TRBD1 (6 bases). There are 12 residues in the CDR3. The germline V gene has CDR1 KGHSH and CDR2 LQKENI. CDR3 residues: CASAPSGDEQYF. In DNA form, the CDR3 reads TGTGCCAGCGCACCATCAGGGGACGAGCAGTACTTC.

CDR3 DNA sequence: TGTGCCACCAGCAGAGTGGGACTAGCGGGAGGGCCGAGCTACGAGCAGTACTTC. This codes for CATSRVGLAGGPSYEQYF. The chain has TRBV15 and TRBJ2-7; 16 bases line up with TRBD2. The CDR3 totals 18 residues. Germline V gene sequence: CDR1 LNHNV, CDR2 YYDKDF (reference sequence). V lost 1 base to trimming and J lost 3 bases; unmatched junction nucleotides: 6.

The V call is TRBV2, the J call TRBJ2-1, with 7 bases aligning to TRBD1. After removal of 11 bases from V and 3 bases from J, the junction contained 19 bases not matched to a gene. The CDR3 extends over 17 amino acids. Germline assignment: CDR1 SNHLY and CDR2 FYNNEI. The CDR3 nucleotides are TGTGCCGGATCCGGCCACCCCGGGACAGAGAGCTACAATGAGCAGTTCTTC. Translation: CAGSGHPGTESYNEQFF.